Listed below are T cell receptor beta chains from one sample, sequenced in a study of CD8+CD57+ T cells in acquired aplastic anemia. Using its own MiXCR run on the reads, TCRdb lists one record per CDR3 protein. Among some 150,000 distinct CDR3 sequences listed, about 64% were seen once. The sequencing sample was made of sorted CD4+, CD8+, or CD8+CD57+ T cells (not recorded which) from PBMCs. The receptors here all came from a human donor with aplastic anemia. Both conserved end residues are part of each CDR3. A D gene is named only where the DNA matches it firmly. Some rows have no size entry. The others give once, few or many, or a class for an expanded clone.

J gene	D gene	V gene	clone size	CDR3 DNA	CDR3 protein
TRBJ1-5	.	TRBV9	.	TGTGCCAGCAGCGTAGTTGCCGGGTACGGGAGGTATCAGCCCCAGCATTTT	CASSVVAGYGRYQPQHF
TRBJ2-1	.	TRBV6-1	many	TGTGCCAGCAGCATCTCTCTAGAGGTTAACAATGAGCAGTTCTTC	CASSISLEVNNEQFF
TRBJ2-7	TRBD2	TRBV7-9	.	TGTGCCAGCAGCTTAGCGCGAGGGACTAGCGGGAACCACGAGCAGTACTTC	CASSLARGTSGNHEQYF
TRBJ1-6	.	TRBV7-6	.	TGTGCCAGCAGCTTAGCGTCCCCCGGGGACAATTCACCCCTCCACTTT	CASSLASPGDNSPLHF
TRBJ1-2	.	TRBV6-2/TRBV6-3	.	TGTGCCAGCAGTGAGGACGGAACTAACTATGGCTACACCTTC	CASSEDGTNYGYTF
TRBJ2-7	TRBD2	TRBV7-8	.	TGTGCCAGCAGCTTGGAGCGGGGGGCCCCCTACGAGCAGTACTTC	CASSLERGAPYEQYF
TRBJ2-7	.	TRBV7-6	.	TGTGCCAGCAGCTTAGAGGGTGAAGGTACCGAGCAGTACTTC	CASSLEGEGTEQYF
TRBJ2-5	.	TRBV10-3	few	TGTGCCATCAGGAGGGGCCTGCAAGAGACCCAGTACTTC	CAIRRGLQETQYF
TRBJ2-7	TRBD1	TRBV7-9	.	TGTGCCAGCAGCCCTCGGGGGGCGGGACAGGGCACCTACGAGCAGTACTTC	CASSPRGAGQGTYEQYF
TRBJ2-3	.	TRBV15	.	TGTGCCACCAGCAGAGCCCCATCTAACACAGATACGCAGTATTTT	CATSRAPSNTDTQYF
TRBJ1-2	.	TRBV15	few	TGTGCCACCAGTCATATTCCAGGGTCGGCGGAAAACTATGGCTACACCTTC	CATSHIPGSAENYGYTF
TRBJ1-5	TRBD1	TRBV10-3	.	TGTGCCACCAAGGACAGGGAAGGCAATCAGCCCCAGCATTTT	CATKDREGNQPQHF
TRBJ2-3	.	TRBV20-1	.	TGCAGCGGAAGGGGGGGGGGAACCACAGATACGCAGTATTTT	CSGRGGGTTDTQYF
TRBJ2-7	TRBD1	TRBV13	.	TGTGCCAGCAGCTTAGAGGACAGGGGGCGCGTCCCTACCTACGAGCAGTACTTC	CASSLEDRGRVPTYEQYF
TRBJ1-2	TRBD1	TRBV15	.	TGTGCCACCAGCAGAGACGGGACAGGGGCCTTCTATGGCTACACCTTC	CATSRDGTGAFYGYTF
TRBJ2-3	.	TRBV7-6	.	TGTGCCAGCAGCTTAGCCGCTTTGGATACGCAGTATTTT	CASSLAALDTQYF
TRBJ2-7	.	TRBV6-5	.	TGTGCCAGCAGTTCCCCCCCGGAAACATACGAGCAGTACTTC	CASSSPPETYEQYF
TRBJ2-1	.	TRBV10-3	many	TGTGCCATCAGTGAGGGATACTGGGCGGAGGAGGCCTACAATGAGCAGTTCTTC	CAISEGYWAEEAYNEQFF
TRBJ2-7	.	TRBV10-3	few	TGTGCCATCAGCGGCCAAGACGAGCAGTACTTC	CAISGQDEQYF
TRBJ1-5	TRBD1	TRBV19	.	TGTGCCAGTAGTAGGGCAGGGGGCCTAGTCGGCCAGCCCCAGCATTTT	CASSRAGGLVGQPQHF
TRBJ1-1	.	TRBV20-1	once	TGCAGTGCTACCCTGGACAGCGCAAACACTGAAGCTTTCTTT	CSATLDSANTEAFF
TRBJ2-7	.	TRBV5-1	many	TGCGCCAGCAGTTACTTAAAAATAGGATACGAGCAGTACTTC	CASSYLKIGYEQYF
TRBJ1-2	.	TRBV12-3/TRBV12-4	few	TGTGCCAGCAGCTCAGGACTAGACACCACCTTC	CASSSGLDTTF
TRBJ2-7	.	TRBV6-1	.	TGTGCCAGCAGTGTGTTCGGGGGTCACCCCTACGAGCAGTACTTC	CASSVFGGHPYEQYF
TRBJ2-7	TRBD2	TRBV7-2	.	TGTGCCAGCACCGCCTCCAGCGGGAGGACCCACGAGCAGTACTTC	CASTASSGRTHEQYF
TRBJ1-5	.	TRBV12-3/TRBV12-4	.	TGTGCCAGCAGTTTAGCCGGGGTTCAGCCCCAGCATTTT	CASSLAGVQPQHF
TRBJ2-3	.	TRBV6-4	.	TGTGCCAGCAGTGACGGTGAGGGGGGAGATACGCAGTATTTT	CASSDGEGGDTQYF
TRBJ2-6	.	TRBV19	many	TGTGCCAGTAGTATAGAAGGTGGGTCTGGGGCCAACGTCCTGACTTTC	CASSIEGGSGANVLTF
TRBJ2-7	.	TRBV19	.	TGTGCCAGTAGGGCCTCAAATGGCTACGAGCAGTACTTC	CASRASNGYEQYF
TRBJ2-4	.	TRBV11-2	.	TGTGCCAGCAGCTTAGATGTAGCCAAAAACATTCAGTACTTC	CASSLDVAKNIQYF
TRBJ2-7	TRBD1	TRBV20-1	.	TGCAGTGCTAGAGAGGGACAGACCTACGAGCAGTACTTC	CSAREGQTYEQYF
TRBJ2-1	TRBD1	TRBV20-1	.	TGCAGTGGCGGACAGGCTAGCTCCTACAATGAGCAGTTCTTC	CSGGQASSYNEQFF
TRBJ2-2	TRBD2	TRBV5-1	.	TGCGCCAGCAGCTTGAATCGCGGGGGGCAAGGAGGGGAGCTGTTTTTT	CASSLNRGGQGGELFF
TRBJ1-6	TRBD1	TRBV9	.	TGTGCCAGCAAACAGGGGTTGAATTCACCCCTCCACTTT	CASKQGLNSPLHF
TRBJ2-5	TRBD2	TRBV20-1	.	TGCAGTGCCCTAGCGGGGGGCCAAGAGACCCAGTACTTC	CSALAGGQETQYF
TRBJ2-7	.	TRBV19	.	TGTGCCAGTAGTAGTCCAGGTTATACCTACGAGCAGTACTTC	CASSSPGYTYEQYF
TRBJ2-5	.	TRBV7-8	once	TGTGCCAGCAGCTTAGCCGGCAGGTCGAAGTGGGAGACCCAGTACTTC	CASSLAGRSKWETQYF
TRBJ1-1	.	TRBV25-1	.	TGTGCCATCACACCCCCCCTGGACACTGAAGCTTTCTTT	CAITPPLDTEAFF
TRBJ1-6	TRBD1	TRBV19	.	TGTGCCAGTAGCACGGGACAGGGGGATTCACCCCTCCACTTT	CASSTGQGDSPLHF
TRBJ1-2	.	TRBV9	.	TGTGCCAGCAGCGTAGCACAGGGAGACTATGGCTACACCTTC	CASSVAQGDYGYTF
TRBJ2-1	.	TRBV10-3	.	TGTGCCATCAGTGCTTTCCTTTGGGGCGACAATGAGCAGTTCTTC	CAISAFLWGDNEQFF
TRBJ2-1	TRBD1	TRBV2	few	TGTGCCAGCAGATCCGGGACAGCTTCCTACAATGAGCAGTTCTTC	CASRSGTASYNEQFF
TRBJ1-1	.	TRBV7-9	.	TGTGCCAGCAGCGTCCGGGACGGTGAAGCTTTCTTT	CASSVRDGEAFF
TRBJ2-5	TRBD1	TRBV7-9	.	TGTGCCAGCAGCCCTGGACAGGGTTCGGGAGAGACCCAGTACTTC	CASSPGQGSGETQYF
TRBJ2-1	TRBD2	TRBV20-1	.	TGCAGTGCTAGAGACAGCGGGAGAATCTCCTACAATGAGCAGTTCTTC	CSARDSGRISYNEQFF
TRBJ2-1	.	TRBV5-1	.	TGCGCCAGCAGATCCAGTCGTCCCGACAATGAGCAGTTCTTC	CASRSSRPDNEQFF
TRBJ1-2	.	TRBV7-9	once	TGTGCCAGCAGCCAAGAGGTCTATGGCTACACCTTC	CASSQEVYGYTF
TRBJ2-1	TRBD2	TRBV6-2/TRBV6-3	.	TGTGCCAGCAGTTGGGGCGGGAGGTACAATGAGCAGTTCTTC	CASSWGGRYNEQFF
TRBJ2-4	.	TRBV7-2	many	TGTGCCAGCAGCGACCCTCGGGGGGCAAGTGACATTCAGTACTTC	CASSDPRGASDIQYF
TRBJ1-5	.	TRBV25-1	.	TGTGCCAGCAGTGAACAAGGCAGTAGCAATCAGCCCCAGCATTTT	CASSEQGSSNQPQHF
TRBJ1-1	.	TRBV29-1	.	TGCAGCGTTGAGTCAGGGGAACGCACTGAAGCTTTCTTT	CSVESGERTEAFF
TRBJ1-2	.	TRBV10-1	.	TGCGCCAGCAACGACGACATGGACAGTCACTATGGCTACACCTTC	CASNDDMDSHYGYTF
TRBJ2-3	TRBD2	TRBV6-1	.	TGTGCCAGCAGGCGCGCGGGAGGGCGCACAGATACGCAGTATTTT	CASRRAGGRTDTQYF
TRBJ1-3	.	TRBV9	.	TGTGCCAGCAGCGTAGGACAGGGAAACACCATATATTTT	CASSVGQGNTIYF